The 26 T cell receptor beta chains listed next were all sequenced from one sample in a study of spatial heterogeneity in lung cancer. Time point meaning: blood at routine non-recurrence follow-up after resection. TCRdb re-called the 5' RACE reads with MiXCR, one entry per CDR3 protein. This table has some 41,000 distinct CDR3 sequences, approximately 24% appearing once. The sequencing used PBMCs, collected at follow-up. These receptors were obtained from a female donor with early-stage non-small cell lung cancer.

The table lists this clonotype with a few counts. The V call is TRBV6-5, the J call TRBJ1-1, with TRBD1 as a possible D gene (5 bases). This CDR3 region has 12 residues. Deletions cut 5 bases from V and 7 bases from J, with 11 bases between. CDR1 and CDR2 (germline): MNHEY, SVGAGI. The CDR3 reads CASSRTSDEAFF. As DNA, the CDR3 is TGTGCCAGCAGTCGGACATCCGATGAAGCTTTCTTT.

V and J are TRBV11-2 and TRBJ2-7; TRBD2 matches 7 bases. Germline CDR1 reads SGHAT; CDR2 reads FQNNGV. The ends lost 4 bases at V and 4 bases at J; junction bases unmatched: 7. The CDR3 loop spans 14 amino acids. CDR3 nucleotide sequence: TGTGCCAGCAGCTCTCTCCGGCGGGGGTACGAGCAGTACTTC. It yields the protein CASSSLRRGYEQYF. The variable domain in full, with the rest retrieved from reference TRBV11-2 and TRBJ2-7, is EAGVAQSPRYKIIEKRQSVAFWCNPISGHATLYWYQQILGQGPKLLIQFQNNGVVDDSQLPKDRFSAERLKGVDSTLKIQPAKLEDSAVYLCASSSLRRGYEQYFGPGTRLTVT.

The chain carries TRBV3-1 and TRBJ1-3; D is possibly TRBD1 (5 bases). The CDR3 runs to 16 residues. From germline, CDR1 is LGHDT and CDR2 YNNKEL (reference sequence). Trimming pared 1 base from V and 0 bases from J, leaving 10 bases between. CDR3 protein: CASSQGDRFSGNTIYF. CDR3 bases: TGTGCCAGCAGCCAAGGTGACAGATTCTCTGGAAACACCATATATTTT.

This clonotype was picked up many times. This rearrangement joins TRBV5-1 to TRBJ2-3, with D unresolved. Germline CDR1 is SGHRS and CDR2 is YFSETQ. The CDR3 is 14 residues long. V lost 3 bases to trimming and J lost 5 bases, with 13 bases between them. CDR3 residues: CASSSLMGGDTQYF. CDR3 sequence (DNA): TGCGCCAGCAGCTCCCTTATGGGTGGAGATACGCAGTATTTT.

The table lists this clonotype with many counts. This chain joins TRBV18 and TRBJ2-3; no definite D call. Germline V lookup: CDR1 KGHSH, CDR2 LQKENI. V was pared by 2 bases and J by 3 bases, with 15 bases between. The CDR3 is made up of 16 amino acids. CDR3 sequence (DNA): TGTGCCAGCTCACCAAAGGCAGATACGACAACAGATACGCAGTATTTT. This sequence encodes CASSPKADTTTDTQYF.

This clonotype has a handful of counts. The CDR3 sequence is CSVVQGLTEAFF. The CDR3 DNA is TGCAGCGTAGTACAGGGGCTGACTGAAGCTTTCTTT. The chain couples TRBV29-1 to TRBJ1-1; TRBD1 aligns across 7 bases. Germline CDR1 is SQVTM and CDR2 is ANQGSEA. V lost 6 bases to trimming and J lost 5 bases; unmatched junction nucleotides: 6. The CDR3 is 12 amino acids.

Judged by abundance, this clonotype is medium-sized. The J gene is TRBJ1-5, the V gene TRBV5-5; the D is unclear. Per the germline V gene, CDR1 is SGHKS and CDR2 is YYEKEE (reference sequence). The CDR3 is 13 amino acids. V was shortened by 2 bases and J by 0 bases, with 3 bases between the two germline ends. CDR3 nucleotide sequence: TGTGCCAGCAGCTTAGGTAGCAATCAGCCCCAGCATTTT. This sequence encodes CASSLGSNQPQHF.

This clonotype was counted at least ten times. The V gene is TRBV28, the J gene TRBJ2-1, with D perhaps TRBD1 or TRBD2 (5 bases each). Germline assignment: CDR1 MDHEN and CDR2 SYDVKM. Trimming removed 5 bases at V and 8 bases at J, with 19 bases between. The CDR3 has 15 residues. For the CDR3, the DNA is TGTGCCAGCAGTCCCCCCGGGACCCCCGTCCATGAGCAGTTCTTC. Protein: CASSPPGTPVHEQFF.

This clonotype was found many times. V usage is TRBV11-2 and J usage is TRBJ1-1, with 7 bases matching TRBD1. The V gene's germline CDR1 is SGHAT and CDR2 FQNNGV. With V trimmed by 4 bases and J by 4 bases, 9 bases remained unmatched. This CDR3 is 15 amino acids long. CDR3 sequence reads: CASSSSRGPFTEAFF. The CDR3 DNA is TGTGCCAGCAGCTCTTCTAGGGGGCCCTTCACTGAAGCTTTCTTT.

This chain links TRBV25-1 with TRBJ2-7, with D perhaps matching TRBD1 (6 bases). This CDR3 spans 13 amino acids. V gave up 4 bases and J gave up 6 bases, with 13 bases separating them. CDR1 and CDR2 from the germline V gene are MGHDK and SYGVNS. As DNA, the CDR3 is TGTGCCAGCAGTGCCCGAGACAGGCGCGAGCAGTACTTC. Amino acids: CASSARDRREQYF.

This clonotype was seen at least ten times. This chain's CDR3 is CASSYSGQGSGYGYTF. The CDR3 DNA follows: TGTGCCAGCAGTTACTCCGGACAGGGGTCTGGGTATGGCTACACCTTC. The chain links TRBV6-5 to TRBJ1-2; 9 nucleotides line up with TRBD1. After removal of 0 bases from V and 5 bases from J, the junction contained 7 bases not matched to a gene. The germline CDR1 and CDR2 sequences are MNHEY and SVGAGI. The CDR3 has 16 amino acids.

This clonotype has just a few counts. The genes are TRBV11-3 and TRBJ2-2, with a tentative D call TRBD2 (6 bases). The CDR3 runs 12 residues. V lost 4 bases, J lost 8 bases, and 8 bases lay in between. The V gene's germline CDR1 is SGHNT and CDR2 YENEEA. CDR3 coding DNA: TGTGCCAGCAGCTCTCGGGGGGGGGAGCTGTTTTTT. Amino acid sequence: CASSSRGGELFF. Full variable domain (missing parts from reference TRBV11-3 and TRBJ2-2): EAGVVQSPRYKIIEKKQPVAFWCNPISGHNTLYWYLQNLGQGPELLIRYENEEAVDDSQLPKDRFSAERLKGVDSTLKIQPAELGDSAVYLCASSSRGGELFFGEGSRLTVL.

V gene TRBV19 combines with J gene TRBJ1-1; a possible D gene is TRBD1 (5 bases). V dropped 4 bases and J dropped 4 bases, with 10 bases sitting between them. Germline V gives CDR1 LNHDA, CDR2 SQIVND (reference sequence). There are 13 residues in the CDR3. CDR3 coding DNA: TGTGCCAGTAGTACCCAGGGAACCACTGAAGCTTTCTTT. Its translation is CASSTQGTTEAFF.

There are a few counts of this clonotype. The chain carries TRBV28 and TRBJ1-2, with TRBD1 matching 9 bases. After removal of 7 bases from V and 3 bases from J, the junction contained 6 bases not matched to a gene. This CDR3 spans 14 amino acids. Germline V gene sequence: CDR1 MDHEN, CDR2 SYDVKM. The DNA of the CDR3 is TGTGCCAGCACCTTGACAGGGGGATACTATGGCTACACCTTC. It is translated as CASTLTGGYYGYTF.

In this sample, this clonotype turned up a few times. The chain employs TRBV7-2 and TRBJ2-5; 8 nucleotides agree with TRBD1. CDR1 and CDR2 (germline): SGHTA, FQGNSA. This CDR3 contains 17 residues. V was clipped by 2 bases and J by 5 bases; unmatched bases: 13. This CDR3 reads CASSLLRITRGLETQYF. The CDR3 DNA sequence: TGTGCCAGCAGCTTATTAAGAATCACCAGGGGGCTTGAGACCCAGTACTTC.

This clonotype was detected many times. V usage is TRBV7-9 and J usage is TRBJ2-1; TRBD1 matches 7 bases. V lost 2 bases and J lost 7; bases outside the gene matches: 11. This CDR3 region has 16 residues. Germline CDR1 is SEHNR and CDR2 is FQNEAQ (reference sequence). The CDR3: CASSLYRGRGFNEQFF. In DNA, the CDR3 is TGTGCCAGCAGCTTATATAGGGGGCGCGGGTTTAATGAGCAGTTCTTC.

The table lists this clonotype with a few counts. V and J are TRBV20-1 and TRBJ2-3; weak D call: TRBD2 (6 bases). The germline gives CDR1 DFQATT, CDR2 SNEGSKA (reference sequence). Trimming removed 2 bases from V and 5 bases from J, with 17 bases in between. The CDR3 covers 15 residues. Written as DNA, the CDR3 is TGCAGTGCTAGATTGAGACGGGAGAGTGGAGATACGCAGTATTTT. Its translation: CSARLRRESGDTQYF.

This rearrangement joins TRBV3-1 to TRBJ1-5, with 8 bases fitting TRBD1. This CDR3 has 14 residues. V shed 8 bases, J shed 0 bases, and the junction held 3 bases outside the gene matches. Germline values: CDR1 LGHDT, CDR2 YNNKEL (reference sequence). The CDR3 bases are TGTGCCAGCGGACAGGGTAATAGCAATCAGCCCCAGCATTTT. Its protein is CASGQGNSNQPQHF. Drawing the rest from reference TRBV3-1 and TRBJ1-5, the complete variable domain is DTAVSQTPKYLVTQMGNDKSIKCEQNLGHDTMYWYKQDSKKFLKIMFSYNNKELIINETVPNRFSPKSPDKAHLNLHINSLELGDSAVYFCASGQGNSNQPQHFGDGTRLSIL.

Many counts were recorded for this clonotype. The V gene is TRBV25-1, the J gene TRBJ2-1; no firm D call. V was clipped by 1 base and J by 8 bases, with 3 bases between them. The CDR3 consists of 11 residues. Germline CDR1 and CDR2: MGHDK and SYGVNS. CDR3 DNA sequence: TGTGCCAGCAGTGAATCGCATGAGCAGTTCTTC. It encodes CASSESHEQFF.

This clonotype turned up a few times. V gene TRBV5-1 combines with J gene TRBJ2-2; maybe TRBD1 (6 bases). V gave up 6 bases and J gave up 3 bases, with 12 bases separating them. Germline loops: CDR1 SGHRS, CDR2 YFSETQ. This CDR3 spans 14 amino acids. CDR3 residues: CASTGDTHTGELFF. As DNA, the CDR3 is TGCGCCAGCACCGGGGACACCCACACCGGGGAGCTGTTTTTT.

This CDR3 reads CSARAVGGLGETQYF. The CDR3 DNA reads as TGCAGTGCTAGGGCAGTGGGGGGCCTCGGAGAGACCCAGTACTTC. The chain links TRBV20-1 to TRBJ2-5; perhaps D is TRBD1 or TRBD2 (6 bases each). The V end was cut by 3 bases, the J end by 4 bases, with 18 bases between. Germline assignment: CDR1 DFQATT and CDR2 SNEGSKA (reference sequence). CDR3 size: 15 residues.

This clonotype was seen ten or more times. The chain joins TRBV7-8 to TRBJ2-1; 8 nucleotides line up with TRBD2. J gave up 6 bases and V 6 bases, and 7 bases lay outside the gene matches. This CDR3 region has 14 residues. CDR1 SGHVS and CDR2 FQNEAQ come from the germline V gene. For the CDR3, the DNA is TGTGCCAGCAGACCGGGACTAGTAGTCAATGAGCAGTTCTTC. Residues: CASRPGLVVNEQFF.

In its sample, this clonotype was seen a few times. The chain couples TRBV5-5 to TRBJ1-4; D gene ambiguous. The germline V and J ends were trimmed by 0 bases and 8 bases, with 8 bases remaining between them. The CDR3 covers 13 residues. Germline loops: CDR1 SGHKS, CDR2 YYEKEE (reference sequence). The CDR3 reads CASSLVTGEKLFF. In nucleotides, the CDR3 is TGTGCCAGCAGCTTGGTAACTGGGGAAAAACTGTTTTTT. The full variable domain, completed using reference TRBV5-5 and TRBJ1-4, is DAGVTQSPTHLIKTRGQQVTLRCSPISGHKSVSWYQQVLGQGPQFIFQYYEKEERGRGNFPDRFSARQFPNYSSELNVNALLLGDSALYLCASSLVTGEKLFFGSGTQLSVL.

In this sample, this clonotype turned up a few times. The rearrangement uses TRBV27 and TRBJ1-6; perhaps TRBD1 as D (5 bases). The CDR3 extends over 13 amino acids. From germline, CDR1 is MNHEY and CDR2 SMNVEV (reference sequence). Trimming took off 2 bases at V and 13 bases at J, with 12 bases between the two ends. DNA of the CDR3: TGTGCCAGCAGTTTAGGGGAAGGGGTGCCCCTCCACTTT. It yields the protein CASSLGEGVPLHF.

Many counts were recorded for this clonotype. The gene calls are TRBV2 and TRBJ1-5; 7 nucleotides agree with TRBD1. Trimming at V came to 3 bases and at J to 6 bases, leaving 2 bases not matched to a gene. Germline values: CDR1 SNHLY, CDR2 FYNNEI. There are 13 residues in the CDR3. The CDR3 protein is CASSEAGGQPQHF. CDR3 nucleotide sequence: TGTGCCAGCAGTGAGGCAGGGGGTCAGCCCCAGCATTTT.

This clonotype was counted at least ten times. The chain carries TRBV7-2 and TRBJ1-1; D remains unclear. The V end was cut by 2 bases, the J end by 5 bases, with 15 bases between. The CDR3 is 15 residues long. The germline gives CDR1 SGHTA, CDR2 FQGNSA. The CDR3 nucleotides read TGTGCCAGCAGCTTACAGGCAACTCGAGGGACTGAAGCTTTCTTT. It encodes CASSLQATRGTEAFF.